Included here is one T cell receptor (beta chain) sequence, with context. This clonotype has just a few counts. What this receptor recognizes is not known. At one of its ends the junction is not consistent with the germline gene, which may arise from a read error. Data came from an Illumina MiSeq. TRB rearrangements were amplified by multiplex PCR with BIOMED2 TRB-A/B primer pools. Illumina-compatible adapters and 7-nucleotide sample barcodes were added to the amplicons in two consecutive PCRs. All library PCRs used Phusion HS II polymerase. Amplicons were gel-purified with the NucleoSpin Gel and PCR Clean-up kit, quantified on Qubit, and pooled at 3 to 4 nM. The quality of the amplicon pool was checked on an Agilent 2100 Bioanalyzer prior to Illumina next-generation sequencing. Per the original workflow: Annotation of TRB rearrangements was done in MiXCR 3.0.8 with the default MiXCR reference library. Non-productive reads and sequences with fewer than 2 reads were removed, and every unique CDR3 nucleotide sequence was treated as one clone. Clonality, diversity, richness and V-J gene usage were computed in R 3.5.1. GLIPH2 was used for TCR clustering by CDR3 similarity, and generation probabilities were calculated by OLGA. GLIPH2 clusters were kept only when the clusters contained at least four unique TCR clonotypes present in at least three individuals. TCRdb applied fastp at Q25 and MiXCR to the public reads, then kept only in-frame beta chains. Here each entry gathers all rows of one CDR3 protein and keeps the most common genes and DNA. The V and J calls, along with clone size, are taken from TCRdb and not from the paper's own processing. Here the sample has roughly 5,800 distinct CDR3 sequences; roughly a quarter occur a single time. The ten top clones hold about 20% of the sample.

TRB repertoires were amplified using about 250-500 ng of genomic DNA isolated from blood. The data originate from a study of T and B cells in COVID-19 patients (dated by TCRdb to the early 2020s). Concerning the study at large: In this study, adaptive immunity was profiled in COVID-19 patients who either had active infection or had recovered, using TRB and IGH repertoire sequencing of peripheral blood. As many as 9 follow-up blood samples were taken per patient, and some of the samples covered different disease stages within the same individual. The TCR and BCR sequence repository comprised under 45 patients and under 75 time points, with over 7 million TCR sequences analysed. For the repertoire analyses, the comparison was an age-matched reference group of roughly 37 healthy donors who were negative for COVID-19 antibodies. A recovered cohort comprised roughly 19 patients contributing about 22 samples, mostly after mild to moderate COVID-19 managed as outpatients. Of the roughly 20 patients in the active-infection cohort, 18 had comorbidities associated with unfavorable COVID-19 outcome. Of the 20 to 25 patients in the active-infection cohort, 12 to 13 were critically ill and needed mechanical ventilation or ECMO. Median age was approximately 35 years in the recovered cohort versus approximately 63 years in the active-infection cohort. Because samples were available both during active disease and after recovery, a couple of patients were counted in both the recovered and the active cohorts.

The study at large found these results: The size of the cohort was considered insufficient for assessing HLA contributions to COVID-19 susceptibility or severity. During active COVID-19 the TRB repertoires were highly clonal, but at recovery diversity and richness rose above the levels seen in healthy donors. Prospective validation of the reported TCR clusters was stated to be required before clinical use. Strongly skewed TRBV/TRBJ gene usage was reported in patients with COVID-19. Blood samples obtained from mildly ill patients during symptoms, as well as early samples obtained from severe cases, were available only in scarce numbers. A total of 2,000 to 2,500 TCR clusters were exclusive to the recovered cohort, and about 31 of those clusters were low-pGen clusters. Specific T cell subsets (CD4+/Treg/CD8+) and sorted SARS-CoV-2-responsive or tetramer+ T cells had not yet been sequenced, with those experiments still ongoing.

The source of this sequence is a human donor with active COVID-19. Sequenced material: blood.

The nucleotides are TGTGCCAGCAGCCAAGACGGCGCCCAGATCTACGAGCAGTACTTC. Translation gives CASSQDGAQIYEQYF. This chain joins TRBV4-3 to TRBJ2-7, with the D segment identity uncertain. CDR1 and CDR2 were assigned from the germline V gene as LGHNA and YSLEER. The CDR3 starts with the cysteine, ends with the phenylalanine, and has 15 residues. Only the CDR3 region is kept as DNA, spanning 45 bases read in frame from base 1.